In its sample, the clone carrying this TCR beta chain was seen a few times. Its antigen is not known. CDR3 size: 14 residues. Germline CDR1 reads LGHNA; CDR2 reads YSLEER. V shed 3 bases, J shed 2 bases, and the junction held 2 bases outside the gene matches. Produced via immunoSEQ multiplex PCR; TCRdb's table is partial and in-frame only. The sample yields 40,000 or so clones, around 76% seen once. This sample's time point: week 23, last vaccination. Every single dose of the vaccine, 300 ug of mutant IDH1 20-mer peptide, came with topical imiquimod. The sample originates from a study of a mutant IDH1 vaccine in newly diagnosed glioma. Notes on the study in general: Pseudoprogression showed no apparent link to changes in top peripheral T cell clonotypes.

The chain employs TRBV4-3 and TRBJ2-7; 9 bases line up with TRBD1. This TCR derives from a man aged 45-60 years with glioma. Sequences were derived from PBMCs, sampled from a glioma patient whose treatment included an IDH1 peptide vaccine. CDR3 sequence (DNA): TGCGCCAGCAGCCAGGGGACAGGGACCTACGAGCAGTACTTC. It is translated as CASSQGTGTYEQYF.